This is a list of T cell receptor beta chains from one sample in a study of shared clonotypes between healthy human individuals. Using immunoSEQ multiplex PCR, the repertoire was profiled, and TCRdb retains in-frame clones only, with some absent. Among about 1 million clones listed, about 77% were seen once. Sequencing input: memory CD4+ T cells sorted from blood. These receptors all stem from a man aged 18 to 35 in good health. Both conserved end residues are part of each CDR3. Each record gives: J gene, V gene, clone size, D gene, CDR3 protein, CDR3 DNA. D genes are given only for firm matches. Clone size appears in some rows only: once, few, many, or a class for an expanded clone.

J gene: TRBJ1-6; V gene: TRBV19; clone size: -; D gene: TRBD1; CDR3 protein: CASSINMGSGDRPLHF; CDR3 DNA: TGTGCCAGTAGTATAAACATGGGTTCGGGGGACAGACCCCTCCACTTT
J gene: TRBJ2-1; V gene: TRBV7-2; clone size: -; D gene: -; CDR3 protein: CASSLQGSSYNEQFF; CDR3 DNA: TGTGCCAGCAGCTTACAGGGAAGCTCCTACAATGAGCAGTTCTTC
J gene: TRBJ2-5; V gene: TRBV7-2; clone size: -; D gene: -; CDR3 protein: CASSFDSFQETQYF; CDR3 DNA: TGTGCCAGCAGCTTTGACAGCTTCCAAGAGACCCAGTACTTC
J gene: TRBJ2-7; V gene: TRBV19; clone size: -; D gene: -; CDR3 protein: CASAGFSRNCYEQYF; CDR3 DNA: TGTGCCAGTGCGGGGTTCTCGCGGAATTGCTACGAGCAGTACTTC
J gene: TRBJ2-5; V gene: TRBV7-2; clone size: -; D gene: -; CDR3 protein: CASSLSTGPQETQYF; CDR3 DNA: TGTGCCAGCAGCCTAAGTACCGGGCCCCAAGAGACCCAGTACTTC
J gene: TRBJ1-2; V gene: TRBV2; clone size: -; D gene: -; CDR3 protein: CASSESRENYGYTF; CDR3 DNA: TGTGCCAGCAGTGAAAGCAGGGAAAACTATGGCTACACCTTC
J gene: TRBJ2-1; V gene: TRBV11-3; clone size: -; D gene: -; CDR3 protein: CASSLLRGNEQFF; CDR3 DNA: TGTGCCAGCAGCTTATTAAGGGGGAATGAGCAGTTCTTC
J gene: TRBJ2-7; V gene: TRBV27; clone size: -; D gene: TRBD1; CDR3 protein: CASSFGTGSYEQYF; CDR3 DNA: TGTGCCAGCAGTTTCGGGACAGGATCCTACGAGCAGTACTTC
J gene: TRBJ2-3; V gene: TRBV19; clone size: -; D gene: TRBD2; CDR3 protein: CASSGGGTQYF; CDR3 DNA: TGTGCCAGTAGTGGCGGGGGTACGCAGTATTTT
J gene: TRBJ1-5; V gene: TRBV6-1; clone size: few; D gene: -; CDR3 protein: CASSVDGNQPQHF; CDR3 DNA: TGTGCCAGCAGTGTGGACGGGAATCAGCCCCAGCATTTT
J gene: TRBJ1-3; V gene: TRBV6-1; clone size: -; D gene: -; CDR3 protein: CASRASSGNTIYF; CDR3 DNA: TGTGCCAGCAGGGCAAGCTCTGGAAACACCATATATTTT
J gene: TRBJ1-2; V gene: TRBV30; clone size: -; D gene: -; CDR3 protein: CAWNLVINYGYTF; CDR3 DNA: TGTGCCTGGAACCTAGTGATTAACTATGGCTACACCTTC
J gene: TRBJ1-6; V gene: TRBV27; clone size: -; D gene: -; CDR3 protein: CASSFGFQGNSPLHF; CDR3 DNA: TGTGCCAGCAGCTTTGGGTTCCAGGGTAATTCACCCCTCCACTTT
J gene: TRBJ2-7; V gene: TRBV20-1; clone size: -; D gene: -; CDR3 protein: CSGGVSYEQYF; CDR3 DNA: TGCAGTGGGGGCGTATCCTACGAGCAGTACTTC
J gene: TRBJ1-2; V gene: TRBV30; clone size: -; D gene: TRBD1; CDR3 protein: CAWSGQGGRGYTF; CDR3 DNA: TGTGCCTGGAGTGGACAGGGGGGTCGTGGCTACACCTTC
J gene: TRBJ2-7; V gene: TRBV5-8; clone size: -; D gene: -; CDR3 protein: CASSLSTRQLHEQYF; CDR3 DNA: TGTGCCAGCAGCTTATCTACACGACAACTCCACGAGCAGTACTTC
J gene: TRBJ2-7; V gene: TRBV29-1; clone size: -; D gene: -; CDR3 protein: CSVLPVRGYEQYF; CDR3 DNA: TGCAGCGTCCTACCAGTTCGGGGTTACGAGCAGTACTTC
J gene: TRBJ1-1; V gene: TRBV2; clone size: -; D gene: -; CDR3 protein: CASSERTEAFF; CDR3 DNA: TGTGCCAGCAGTGAGCGAACCGAAGCTTTCTTT
J gene: TRBJ2-7; V gene: TRBV2; clone size: -; D gene: TRBD2; CDR3 protein: CASSEISGLTEQYF; CDR3 DNA: TGTGCCAGCAGTGAAATCTCGGGACTAACCGAGCAGTACTTC
J gene: TRBJ2-1; V gene: TRBV30; clone size: few; D gene: -; CDR3 protein: CAWSVRVDEQFF; CDR3 DNA: TGTGCCTGGAGTGTACGAGTAGATGAGCAGTTCTTC